This TCR beta chain was documented in a study of T cell changes during pregnancy in multiple sclerosis. The method was immunoSEQ multiplex PCR; TCRdb's version includes in-frame clones alone and lacks a portion of them. Seen here are approximately 60,000 clones, around 93% observed once, and the top ten hold 2.5% to 4%. The germline V and J ends were trimmed by 5 bases and 1 base, with 15 bases remaining between them. Looked up from germline, CDR1 is MNHEY and CDR2 is SMNVEV (reference sequence). The CDR3 covers 15 residues. This sequence originates from a female donor with multiple sclerosis, enrolled in a pregnancy study. The chain has TRBV27 and TRBJ2-7, with TRBD1 as a possible D gene (8 bases). The specimen comprised CD8+ T cells from peripheral blood mononuclear cells, sampled in the second trimester of pregnancy. The CDR3 loop is CASSGGQGGSYEQYF. CDR3 coding DNA: TGTGCCAGCAGTGGAGGACAGGGAGGGTCCTACGAGCAGTACTTC.